The clone carrying this TCR beta chain appeared many times. Antigen specificity is unknown. Trimming removed 4 bases from V and 2 bases from J; junction bases left unmatched: 6. The CDR3 contains 14 residues. In germline, CDR1 is SGHDT, CDR2 YYEEEE. Patients underwent thyroid surgery, and none had received any treatment before it. The data are from a study of metastatic and nonmetastatic thyroid tumors. Turning to the study itself: Where malignant and benign thyroid patients were concerned, repertoires were compared across blood and tumor or nodule tissue.

TCRdb re-analyzed the PCR reads through MiXCR. The repertoire includes roughly 40,000 clones, approximately 19% of them detected once, and roughly an eighth sits in the top ten. General study findings and limits: For both blood and tumor, malignant thyroid tumors reportedly showed significantly higher TCR beta diversity than benign nodules did.

Sequenced input: tumor tissue. The clonotype comes from a female donor with papillary thyroid cancer or a benign thyroid nodule (not recorded which). Some clones in this sample may be carry-over from other donors' samples. The V and J genes are TRBV5-6 and TRBJ2-7, with 7 bases identical to TRBD1. The CDR3 DNA reads as TGTGCCAGCAGCATTTCCGGGACAGCCTACGAGCAGTACTTC. Translating it yields CASSISGTAYEQYF.